This TCR beta chain appears in the sequencing data of a study of OX40 agonist ivuxolimab in advanced cancers. Patients were ruled out by autoimmune disease history or systemic immunosuppression. Method: immunoSEQ multiplex PCR; TCRdb's copy keeps in-frame clones and lacks some. The sample holds roughly 60,000 clones, approximately 89% seen once. The sequencing here drew on CD4+ or CD8+ T cells sorted from blood, taken in a trial of the OX40 agonist ivuxolimab. The receptor was isolated from an adult with an advanced solid tumor such as melanoma, head and neck, liver or kidney cancer.

This CDR3 reads CASSPRTGHSGNTIYF. Here the CDR3 DNA reads TGCGCCAGCAGCCCGAGGACAGGGCACTCTGGAAACACCATATATTTT. This sequence joins TRBV5-1 and TRBJ1-3; 8 nucleotides line up with TRBD1. The ends lost 4 bases at V and 0 bases at J; junction bases unmatched: 6. The germline gives CDR1 SGHRS, CDR2 YFSETQ. This CDR3 contains 16 residues.